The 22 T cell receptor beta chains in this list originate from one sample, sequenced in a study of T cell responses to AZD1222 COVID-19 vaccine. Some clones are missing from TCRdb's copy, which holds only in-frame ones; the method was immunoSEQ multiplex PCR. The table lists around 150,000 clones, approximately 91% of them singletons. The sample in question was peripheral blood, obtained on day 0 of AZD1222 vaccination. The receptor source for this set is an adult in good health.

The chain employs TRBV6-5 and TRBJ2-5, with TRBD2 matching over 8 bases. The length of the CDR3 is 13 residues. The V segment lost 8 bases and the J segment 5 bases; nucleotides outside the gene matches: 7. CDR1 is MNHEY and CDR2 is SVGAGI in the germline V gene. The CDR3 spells CASPKRESETQYF. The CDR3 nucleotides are TGTGCCAGCCCAAAGCGGGAGAGCGAGACCCAGTACTTC.

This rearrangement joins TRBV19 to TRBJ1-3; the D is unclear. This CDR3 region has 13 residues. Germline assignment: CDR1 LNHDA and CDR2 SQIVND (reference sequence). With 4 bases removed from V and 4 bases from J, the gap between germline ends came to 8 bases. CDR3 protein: CASSTNAGNTIYF. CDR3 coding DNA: TGTGCCAGTAGTACAAACGCGGGAAACACCATATATTTT.

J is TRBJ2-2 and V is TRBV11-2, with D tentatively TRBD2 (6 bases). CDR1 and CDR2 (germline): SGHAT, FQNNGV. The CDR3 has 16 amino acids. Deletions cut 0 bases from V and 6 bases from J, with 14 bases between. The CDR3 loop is CASSLDTGGMAGELFF. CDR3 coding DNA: TGTGCCAGCAGCTTAGATACGGGCGGGATGGCCGGGGAGCTGTTTTTT.

The CDR3 loop is CASSFQRGTEAFF. The CDR3 region has the DNA TGTGCCAGCAGCTTCCAGAGGGGCACTGAAGCTTTCTTT. The chain combines TRBV7-3 with TRBJ1-1; possibly TRBD1 for D (5 bases). Germline CDR1 SGHTA, CDR2 FQGTGA. V dropped 3 bases and J dropped 4 bases, with 9 bases sitting between them. The CDR3 extends over 13 amino acids.

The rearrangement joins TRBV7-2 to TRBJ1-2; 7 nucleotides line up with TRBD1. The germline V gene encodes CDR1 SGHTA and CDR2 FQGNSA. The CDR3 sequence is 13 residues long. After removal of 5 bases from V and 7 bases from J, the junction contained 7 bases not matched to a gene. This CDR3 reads CASSPGQSRGYTF. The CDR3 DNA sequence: TGTGCCAGCAGCCCGGGACAGTCACGTGGCTACACCTTC.

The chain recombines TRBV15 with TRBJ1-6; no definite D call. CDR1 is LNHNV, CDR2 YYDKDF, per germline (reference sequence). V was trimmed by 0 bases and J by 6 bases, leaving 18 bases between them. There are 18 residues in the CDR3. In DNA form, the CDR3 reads TGTGCCACCAGCAGAGATAAGGCCAGGCCCCCCCTTAATTCACCCCTCCACTTT. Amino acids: CATSRDKARPPLNSPLHF.

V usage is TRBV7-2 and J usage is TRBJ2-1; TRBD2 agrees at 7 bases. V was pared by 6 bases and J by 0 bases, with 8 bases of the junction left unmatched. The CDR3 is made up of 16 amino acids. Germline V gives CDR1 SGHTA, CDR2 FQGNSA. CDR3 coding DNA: TGTGCCAGCAGGTTAACCGGGGGGAGCTCCTACAATGAGCAGTTCTTC. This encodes CASRLTGGSSYNEQFF.

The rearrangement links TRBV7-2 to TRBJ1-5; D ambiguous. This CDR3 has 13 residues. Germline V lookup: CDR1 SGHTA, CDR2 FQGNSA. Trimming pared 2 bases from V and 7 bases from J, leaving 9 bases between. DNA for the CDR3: TGTGCCAGCAGCTTACAGGATAGGCAGCCCCAGCATTTT. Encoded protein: CASSLQDRQPQHF.

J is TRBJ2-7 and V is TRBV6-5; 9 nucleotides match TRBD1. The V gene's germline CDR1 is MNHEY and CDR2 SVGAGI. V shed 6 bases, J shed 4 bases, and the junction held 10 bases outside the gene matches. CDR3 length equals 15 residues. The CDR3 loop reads CASSSYPGQGYEQYF. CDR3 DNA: TGTGCCAGCAGCAGTTACCCGGGACAGGGTTACGAGCAGTACTTC.

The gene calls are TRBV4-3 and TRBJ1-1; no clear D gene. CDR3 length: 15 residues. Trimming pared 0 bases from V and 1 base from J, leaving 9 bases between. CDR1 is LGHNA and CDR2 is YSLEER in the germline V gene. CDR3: CASSQDLVTNTEAFF. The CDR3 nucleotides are TGCGCCAGCAGCCAAGATCTAGTCACGAACACTGAAGCTTTCTTT.

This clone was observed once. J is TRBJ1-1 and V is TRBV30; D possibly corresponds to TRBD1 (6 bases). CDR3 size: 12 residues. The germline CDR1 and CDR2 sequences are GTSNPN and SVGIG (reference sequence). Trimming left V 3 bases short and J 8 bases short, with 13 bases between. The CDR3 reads CAWRTGLGEAFF. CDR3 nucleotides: TGTGCCTGGAGAACAGGGTTAGGAGAAGCTTTCTTT.

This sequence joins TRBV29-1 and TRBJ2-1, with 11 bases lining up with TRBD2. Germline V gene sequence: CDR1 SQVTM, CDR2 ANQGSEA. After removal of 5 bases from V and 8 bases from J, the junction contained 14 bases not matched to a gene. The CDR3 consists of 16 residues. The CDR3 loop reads CSVTSGRGGLADEQFF. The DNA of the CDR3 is TGCAGCGTTACTAGCGGGAGAGGGGGCTTGGCGGATGAGCAGTTCTTC.

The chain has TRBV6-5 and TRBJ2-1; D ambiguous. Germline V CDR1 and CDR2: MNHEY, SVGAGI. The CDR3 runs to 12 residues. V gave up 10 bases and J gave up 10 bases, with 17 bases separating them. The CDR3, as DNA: TGTGCCACCCTCGCCCCGCCCTGGGAGCAGTTCTTC. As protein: CATLAPPWEQFF.

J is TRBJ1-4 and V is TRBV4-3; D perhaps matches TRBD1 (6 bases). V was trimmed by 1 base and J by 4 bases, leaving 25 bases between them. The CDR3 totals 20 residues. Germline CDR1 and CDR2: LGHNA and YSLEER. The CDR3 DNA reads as TGCGCCAGCAGCCAAGTAGGGACACGCCCCAAAGTCGGGCTTAATGAAAAACTGTTTTTT. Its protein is CASSQVGTRPKVGLNEKLFF.

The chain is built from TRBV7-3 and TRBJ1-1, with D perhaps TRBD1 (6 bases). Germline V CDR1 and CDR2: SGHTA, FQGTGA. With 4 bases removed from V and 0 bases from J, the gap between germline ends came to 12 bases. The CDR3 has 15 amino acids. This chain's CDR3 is CASSSDSGVNTEAFF. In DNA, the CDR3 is TGTGCCAGCAGCTCGGACAGTGGGGTGAACACTGAAGCTTTCTTT. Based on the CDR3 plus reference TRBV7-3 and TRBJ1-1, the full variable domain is GAGVSQTPSNKVTEKGKYVELRCDPISGHTALYWYRQSLGQGPEFLIYFQGTGAADDSGLPNDRFFAVRPEGSVSTLKIQRTERGDSAVYLCASSSDSGVNTEAFFGQGTRLTVV.

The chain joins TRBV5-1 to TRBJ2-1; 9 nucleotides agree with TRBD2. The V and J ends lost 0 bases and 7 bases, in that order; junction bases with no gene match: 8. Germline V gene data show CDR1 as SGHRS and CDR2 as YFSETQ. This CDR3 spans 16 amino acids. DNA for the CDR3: TGCGCCAGCAGCTTGGAGGGGGTTAGCGGGAGAAATGAGCAGTTCTTC. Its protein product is CASSLEGVSGRNEQFF.

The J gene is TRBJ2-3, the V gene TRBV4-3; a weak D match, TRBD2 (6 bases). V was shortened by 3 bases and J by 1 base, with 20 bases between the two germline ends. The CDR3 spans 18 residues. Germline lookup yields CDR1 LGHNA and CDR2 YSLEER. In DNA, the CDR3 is TGCGCCAGCAGCCAGAAGGGCGGGGCAGGTATCGGCACAGATACGCAGTATTTT. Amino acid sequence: CASSQKGGAGIGTDTQYF.

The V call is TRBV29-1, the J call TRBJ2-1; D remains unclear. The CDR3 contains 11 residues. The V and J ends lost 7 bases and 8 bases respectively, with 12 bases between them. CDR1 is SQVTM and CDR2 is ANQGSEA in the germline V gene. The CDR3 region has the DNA TGCAGCGCGCCTAGAGGCCATGAGCAGTTCTTC. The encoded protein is CSAPRGHEQFF.

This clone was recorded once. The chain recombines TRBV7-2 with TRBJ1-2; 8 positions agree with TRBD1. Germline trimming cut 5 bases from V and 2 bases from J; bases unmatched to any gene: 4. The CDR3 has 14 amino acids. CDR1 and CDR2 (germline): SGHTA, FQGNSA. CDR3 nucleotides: TGTGCCAGCAGCCAGACAGGGGTGAACTATGGCTACACCTTC. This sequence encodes CASSQTGVNYGYTF.

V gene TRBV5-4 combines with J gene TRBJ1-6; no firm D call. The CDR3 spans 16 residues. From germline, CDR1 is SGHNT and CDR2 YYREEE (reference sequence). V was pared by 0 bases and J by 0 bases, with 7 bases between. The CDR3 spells CASSLGRSSYNSPLHF. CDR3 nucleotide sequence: TGTGCCAGCAGCTTGGGTAGGAGCTCCTATAATTCACCCCTCCACTTT.

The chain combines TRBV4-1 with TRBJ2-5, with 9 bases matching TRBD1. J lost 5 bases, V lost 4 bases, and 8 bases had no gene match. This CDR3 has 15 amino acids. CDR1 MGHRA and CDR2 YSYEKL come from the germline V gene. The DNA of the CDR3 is TGCGCCAGCAGCCCCGGGGACAGGGCGGCGGAGACCCAGTACTTC. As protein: CASSPGDRAAETQYF.

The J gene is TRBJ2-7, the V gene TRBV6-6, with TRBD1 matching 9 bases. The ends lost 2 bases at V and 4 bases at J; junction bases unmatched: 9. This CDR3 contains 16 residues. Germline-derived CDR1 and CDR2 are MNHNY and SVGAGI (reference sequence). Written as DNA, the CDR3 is TGTGCCAGCAGTTACACCCACGGGACAGGGACGTACGAGCAGTACTTC. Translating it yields CASSYTHGTGTYEQYF.